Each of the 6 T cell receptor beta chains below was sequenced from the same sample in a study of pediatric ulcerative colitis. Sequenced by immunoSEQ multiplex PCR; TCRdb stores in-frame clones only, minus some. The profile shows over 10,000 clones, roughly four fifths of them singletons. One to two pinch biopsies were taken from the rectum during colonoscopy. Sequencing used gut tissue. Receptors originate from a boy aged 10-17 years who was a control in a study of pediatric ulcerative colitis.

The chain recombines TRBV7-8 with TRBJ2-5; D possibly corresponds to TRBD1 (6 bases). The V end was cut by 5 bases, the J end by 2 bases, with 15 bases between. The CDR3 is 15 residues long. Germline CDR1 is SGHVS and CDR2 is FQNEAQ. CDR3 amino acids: CASSGRTQGQETQYF. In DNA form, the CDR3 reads TGTGCCAGCAGCGGACGAACTCAGGGGCAAGAGACCCAGTACTTC.

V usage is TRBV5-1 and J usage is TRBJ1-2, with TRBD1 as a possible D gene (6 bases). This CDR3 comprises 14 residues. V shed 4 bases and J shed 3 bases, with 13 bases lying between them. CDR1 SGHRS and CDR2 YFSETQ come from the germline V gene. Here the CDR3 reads CASSPGAWDYGYTF. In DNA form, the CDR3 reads TGCGCCAGCAGCCCGGGGGCGTGGGACTATGGCTACACCTTC.

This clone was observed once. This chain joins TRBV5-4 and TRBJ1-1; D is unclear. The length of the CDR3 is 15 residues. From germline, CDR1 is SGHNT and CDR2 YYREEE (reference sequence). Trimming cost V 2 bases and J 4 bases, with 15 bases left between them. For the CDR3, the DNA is TGTGCCAGCAGCTTTTTTGGGGTTCTGAGCACTGAAGCTTTCTTT. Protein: CASSFFGVLSTEAFF.

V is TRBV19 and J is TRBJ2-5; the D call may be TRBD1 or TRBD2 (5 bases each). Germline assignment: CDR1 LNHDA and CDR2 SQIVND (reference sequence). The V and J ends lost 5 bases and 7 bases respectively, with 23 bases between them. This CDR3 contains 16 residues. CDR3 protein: CASSAPGTGLRGTQYF. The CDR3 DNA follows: TGTGCCAGTAGTGCTCCCGGGACCGGCCTGAGGGGGACCCAGTACTTC.

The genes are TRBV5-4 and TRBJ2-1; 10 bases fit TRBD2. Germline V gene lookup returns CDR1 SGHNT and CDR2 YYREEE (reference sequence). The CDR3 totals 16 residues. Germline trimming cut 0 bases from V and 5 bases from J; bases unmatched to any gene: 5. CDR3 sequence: CASSLVGTSEHNEQFF. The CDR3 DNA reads TGTGCCAGCAGCTTGGTTGGGACTAGCGAACACAATGAGCAGTTCTTC.

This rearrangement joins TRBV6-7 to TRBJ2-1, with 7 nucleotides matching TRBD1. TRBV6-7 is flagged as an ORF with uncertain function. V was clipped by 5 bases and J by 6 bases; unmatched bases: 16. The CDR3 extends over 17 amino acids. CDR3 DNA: TGTGCCAGCAGTCCCGACTACCGGGACAGCGGTTTCAATGAGCAGTTCTTC. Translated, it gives CASSPDYRDSGFNEQFF.